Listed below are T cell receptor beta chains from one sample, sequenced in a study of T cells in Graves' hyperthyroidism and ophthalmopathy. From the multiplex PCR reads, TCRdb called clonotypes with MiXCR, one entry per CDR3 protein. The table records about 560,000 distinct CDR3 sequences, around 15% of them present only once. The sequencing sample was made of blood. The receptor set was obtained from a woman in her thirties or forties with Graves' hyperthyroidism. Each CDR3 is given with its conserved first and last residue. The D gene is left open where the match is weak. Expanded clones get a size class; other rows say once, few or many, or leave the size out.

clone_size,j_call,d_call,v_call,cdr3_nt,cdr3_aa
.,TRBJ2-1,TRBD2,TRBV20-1,TGCAGTGCTAGCGATCTAGCGGTCTACAATGAGCAGTTCTTC,CSASDLAVYNEQFF
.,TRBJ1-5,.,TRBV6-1,TGTGCCAGCACCCGGGACGGAAATCAGCCCCAGCATTTT,CASTRDGNQPQHF
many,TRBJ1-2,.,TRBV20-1,TGCAGTGCTAGACTCGACTATGGCTACACCTTC,CSARLDYGYTF
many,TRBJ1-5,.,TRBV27,TGTGCCAGCAGAGATGGGGACACCATGGGTGGGCCCCAGCATTTT,CASRDGDTMGGPQHF
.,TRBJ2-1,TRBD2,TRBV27,TGTGCCAAAGGCGGGGCACCCTATGGACTAGCGGGGGAATACGAGCAGTTCTTC,CAKGGAPYGLAGEYEQFF
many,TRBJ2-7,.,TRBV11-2,TGTGCCAGCAGCTTAGATGGGCCTGCCGGGGAGCAGTACTTC,CASSLDGPAGEQYF
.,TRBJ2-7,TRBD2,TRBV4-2,TGTGCCAGCAGCCCAGGGGTGGTAGCGGGAATCTACGAGCAGTACTTC,CASSPGVVAGIYEQYF
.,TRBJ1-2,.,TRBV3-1,TGTGCCAGCAGCCAAGAGTTACAGGGAGACTATGGCTACACCTTC,CASSQELQGDYGYTF
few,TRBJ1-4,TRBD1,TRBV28,TGTGCCAGCAGCAAAAGGACAGGGTATGAAAAACTGTTTTTT,CASSKRTGYEKLFF
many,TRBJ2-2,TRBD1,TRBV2,TGTGCCAGCAGCAAACAGGGGAACGGGGAGCTGTTTTTT,CASSKQGNGELFF
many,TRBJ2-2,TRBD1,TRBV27,TGTGCCAGCAGGCCTATCCAAGGACAGGCCGGGGAGCTGTTTTTT,CASRPIQGQAGELFF
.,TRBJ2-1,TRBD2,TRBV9,TGTGCCAGCAGCGTAGGGGCTAGCGGGGGGGGTGTTGACAATGAGCAGTTCTTC,CASSVGASGGGVDNEQFF
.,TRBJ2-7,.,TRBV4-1,TGCGCCAGCAGCCAAGTAGGGGGTGGCGGCTACGAGCAGTACTTC,CASSQVGGGGYEQYF
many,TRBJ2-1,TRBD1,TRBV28,TGTGCCAGCAGTTCACCCGGACAGGGTTACAATGAGCAGTTCTTC,CASSSPGQGYNEQFF
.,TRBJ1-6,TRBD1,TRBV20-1,TGCAGTGCTAGTAAACAGGGGAGTAATTCACCCCTCCACTTT,CSASKQGSNSPLHF
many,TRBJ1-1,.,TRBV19,TGTGCCAGTAGTATTCTGGTCGGCACTGAAGCTTTCTTT,CASSILVGTEAFF
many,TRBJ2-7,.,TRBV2,TGTGCCAGCATCGTTGGCGGTAGCGAGTCCTACGAGCAGTACTTC,CASIVGGSESYEQYF
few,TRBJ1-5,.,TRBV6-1,TGTGCCAGCAGTGTATCTTATAGCAATCAGCCCCAGCATTTT,CASSVSYSNQPQHF
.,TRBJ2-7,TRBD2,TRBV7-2,TGTGCCAGCACCCGACTAGCGGGAGTGGGCTACGAGCAGTACTTC,CASTRLAGVGYEQYF
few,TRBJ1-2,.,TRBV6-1,TGTGCCAGCAGCGTCGACAGACGGGAGGGCTACACCTTC,CASSVDRREGYTF
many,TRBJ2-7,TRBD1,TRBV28,TGTGCCAGCAGAGCTCGGGACAGCTCCTACGAGCAGTACTTC,CASRARDSSYEQYF
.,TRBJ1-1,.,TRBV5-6,TGTGCCAGCAGCTCGGGCCCAGGGGATGAAGCTTTCTTT,CASSSGPGDEAFF